This T cell receptor beta chain is from a study of blood T cell repertoires in COVID-19. Overall study: Researchers got acute and convalescent COVID-19 samples from the United States, Italy and Spain. T cells, B-cell-depleted T cells, or PBMCs supplied cDNA or gDNA.

Per the original data handling: Amplifying reference gene primers gave estimates of nucleated cell counts. Sequenced by immunoSEQ multiplex PCR; TCRdb stores in-frame clones only, minus some. V, J and clone size derive from that table, while D and trimming were established from the DNA sequence. The table shows 150,000 to 200,000 clones, with around 78% occurring only once. The CDR3 runs to 18 residues. V was pared by 5 bases and J by 0 bases, with 19 bases between. Germline V gene sequence: CDR1 MDHEN, CDR2 SYDVKM. This TCR was recovered from a woman of 80 years or more with active or convalescent COVID-19. This chain connects TRBV28 to TRBJ1-4; D is perhaps TRBD1 (5 bases). The source material was peripheral blood. This CDR3 is CASSQTGWGRPTNEKLFF. DNA of the CDR3: TGTGCCAGCAGTCAAACAGGCTGGGGCCGACCAACTAATGAAAAACTGTTTTTT.